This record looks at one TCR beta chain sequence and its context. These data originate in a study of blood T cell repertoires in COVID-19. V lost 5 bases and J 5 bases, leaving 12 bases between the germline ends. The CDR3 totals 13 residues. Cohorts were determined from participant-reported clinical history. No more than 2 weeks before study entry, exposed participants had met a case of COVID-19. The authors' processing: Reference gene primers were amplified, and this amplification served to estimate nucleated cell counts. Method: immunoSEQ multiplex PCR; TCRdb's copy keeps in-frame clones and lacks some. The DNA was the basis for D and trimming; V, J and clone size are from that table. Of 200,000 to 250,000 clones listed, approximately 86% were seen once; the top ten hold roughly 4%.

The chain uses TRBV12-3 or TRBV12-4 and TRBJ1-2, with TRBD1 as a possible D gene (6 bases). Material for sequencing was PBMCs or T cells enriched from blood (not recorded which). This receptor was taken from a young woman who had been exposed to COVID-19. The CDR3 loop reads CASSRQDLYGYTF. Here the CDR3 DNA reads TGTGCCAGCAGTCGACAGGATTTGTATGGCTACACCTTC.